The 22 T cell receptor beta chains reported below all come from one sample, sequenced in a study of technical replicates of blood from a handful of donors. TCRdb's table, derived via immunoSEQ multiplex PCR, lists solely in-frame clones and lacks some. The sample shows tens of thousands of clones, roughly 96% of them seen only once. The specimen was T cells isolated from PBMCs. All receptors come from a human donor in good health.

V gene TRBV5-6 combines with J gene TRBJ2-5, with TRBD1 matching 7 bases. J was trimmed by 5 bases and V by 4 bases; bases with no gene match: 8. Germline CDR1 reads SGHDT; CDR2 reads YYEEEE. The CDR3 runs 14 residues. CDR3 nucleotide sequence: TGTGCCAGCAGCAGAGGGACAGCTGGGGAGACCCAGTACTTC. Its protein is CASSRGTAGETQYF.

The chain employs TRBV5-1 and TRBJ1-1; D possibly corresponds to TRBD1 (5 bases). This CDR3 is 15 amino acids long. Trimming pared 2 bases from V and 0 bases from J, leaving 11 bases between. CDR1 and CDR2 from the germline V gene are SGHRS and YFSETQ. The CDR3 is CASSFFADMNTEAFF. CDR3 nucleotide sequence: TGCGCCAGCAGCTTCTTCGCGGACATGAACACTGAAGCTTTCTTT.

The chain uses TRBV4-1 and TRBJ1-2; unclear D gene. V lost 2 bases and J lost 8, with 18 bases in between. The V gene's germline CDR1 is MGHRA and CDR2 YSYEKL. The CDR3 has 15 amino acids. CDR3 region: CASSQSPFYFRGYTF. DNA of the CDR3: TGCGCCAGCAGCCAATCGCCCTTCTACTTCCGGGGCTACACCTTC.

The V gene is TRBV25-1, the J gene TRBJ2-7, with a weak D call TRBD2 (5 bases). The germline V gene has CDR1 MGHDK and CDR2 SYGVNS. The CDR3 totals 12 residues. V lost 6 bases and J 9 bases, leaving 15 bases between the germline ends. For the CDR3, the DNA is TGTGCCAGCAGAAACCCCTCGGGAAGGCAGTACTTC. It codes for CASRNPSGRQYF.

CDR3 amino acids: CASSLVRGASGRSGYEQYF. The DNA of the CDR3 is TGTGCCAGCAGCTTAGTCCGTGGGGCTAGCGGGAGGAGTGGGTACGAGCAGTACTTC. The chain is built from TRBV11-2 and TRBJ2-7; TRBD2 aligns across 11 bases. Germline lookup yields CDR1 SGHAT and CDR2 FQNNGV. Trimming removed 1 base from V and 4 bases from J; junction bases left unmatched: 15. CDR3 length: 19 amino acids.

The rearrangement links TRBV29-1 to TRBJ1-1, with D possibly TRBD1 on 5 matching bases. Between the trimmed V and J ends, which lost 6 bases and 0 bases, there was a span of 20 bases. This CDR3 is built from 16 residues. Per germline, CDR1 SQVTM and CDR2 ANQGSEA. The chain's CDR3 is CSVGGRARALNTEAFF. The DNA of the CDR3 is TGCAGCGTGGGAGGGAGGGCCAGGGCCTTGAACACTGAAGCTTTCTTT.

The V call is TRBV29-1, the J call TRBJ1-2; possibly TRBD1 for D (5 bases). This CDR3 contains 16 residues. Trimming removed 1 base from V and 0 bases from J, with 15 bases in between. Germline V gene data show CDR1 as SQVTM and CDR2 as ANQGSEA. The CDR3 DNA sequence: TGCAGCGTTGAAGGGAAGTTGGCAGGGCCTAACTATGGCTACACCTTC. Translating gives CSVEGKLAGPNYGYTF.

The chain couples TRBV30 to TRBJ2-2, with D unresolved. CDR1 and CDR2 from the germline V gene are GTSNPN and SVGIG (reference sequence). The CDR3 covers 13 residues. The ends were cut back, 4 bases at V and 1 base at J, with 7 bases in the middle. This CDR3 reads CAWMRGNTGELFF. The CDR3 nucleotides are TGTGCCTGGATGCGTGGGAACACCGGGGAGCTGTTTTTT. Together with reference TRBV30 and TRBJ2-2, the CDR3 gives the full variable domain: SQTIHQWPATLVQPVGSPLSLECTVEGTSNPNLYWYRQAAGRGLQLLFYSVGIGQISSEVPQNLSASRPQDRQFILSSKKLLLSDSGFYLCAWMRGNTGELFFGEGSRLTVL.

V gene TRBV27 combines with J gene TRBJ1-3, with D possibly TRBD1 on 6 matching bases. Germline loops: CDR1 MNHEY, CDR2 SMNVEV (reference sequence). Trimming pared 8 bases from V and 3 bases from J, leaving 20 bases between. This CDR3 spans 16 amino acids. For the CDR3, the DNA is TGTGCCAGCCGAACCCTACAGGGCCCGAGTGGAAACACCATATATTTT. It specifies CASRTLQGPSGNTIYF.

The V gene is TRBV5-1, the J gene TRBJ2-1; 7 nucleotides line up with TRBD2. J gave up 8 bases and V 1 base, and 6 bases lay outside the gene matches. There are 14 residues in the CDR3. The germline CDR1 and CDR2 sequences are SGHRS and YFSETQ. In DNA, the CDR3 is TGCGCCAGCAGCTTGTTCGCGGGAGCTGATGAGCAGTTCTTC. The encoded protein is CASSLFAGADEQFF.

V gene TRBV9 combines with J gene TRBJ1-1; weak D call: TRBD1 (5 bases). Between the trimmed V and J ends, which lost 3 bases and 7 bases, there was a span of 25 bases. Germline V gives CDR1 SGDLS, CDR2 YYNGEE. The CDR3 runs 17 residues. The CDR3 region has the DNA TGTGCCAGCAGCGCACCGACTGCATCGACAGCCGGCCTTGAAGCTTTCTTT. Translated: CASSAPTASTAGLEAFF.

The chain links TRBV12-5 to TRBJ2-2; TRBD2 aligns across 7 bases. CDR3 size: 18 residues. With 1 base clipped from V and 7 bases from J, the junction kept 15 bases outside the gene matches. The germline CDR1 and CDR2 sequences are LGHNT and FRNRAP. The CDR3 region has the DNA TGTGCTAGTGGTTTGGAACCCACGGGGGAGGGCCTGATCGGGGAGCTGTTTTTT. It specifies CASGLEPTGEGLIGELFF.

This chain joins TRBV5-5 and TRBJ1-3; TRBD1 matches at 7 bases. From germline, CDR1 is SGHKS and CDR2 YYEKEE (reference sequence). The CDR3 contains 15 residues. V was pared by 0 bases and J by 2 bases, with 2 bases of the junction left unmatched. The CDR3 reads CASSLVQGAGNTIYF. CDR3 nucleotide sequence: TGTGCCAGCAGCTTGGTGCAGGGGGCTGGAAACACCATATATTTT.

The V and J genes are TRBV2 and TRBJ2-6; D gene ambiguous. V lost 8 bases to trimming and J lost 0 bases, with 5 bases between them. Germline V CDR1 and CDR2: SNHLY, FYNNEI. This CDR3 is 13 amino acids long. DNA for the CDR3: TGTGCCAGCCGCAGCTCTGGGGCCAACGTCCTGACTTTC. Translation: CASRSSGANVLTF.

V is TRBV11-2 and J is TRBJ2-2; 7 bases align to TRBD2. The CDR3 contains 15 residues. Trimming took 3 bases from V and 6 from J; bases not matched to a gene: 7. CDR1 is SGHAT and CDR2 is FQNNGV in the germline V gene. The CDR3 coding sequence is TGTGCCAGCAGCTTCTCTGGCGGGAGAGCCGGGGAGCTGTTTTTT. It specifies CASSFSGGRAGELFF.

V usage is TRBV19 and J usage is TRBJ1-4; D possibly corresponds to TRBD1 (6 bases). Germline V gives CDR1 LNHDA, CDR2 SQIVND (reference sequence). This CDR3 contains 14 residues. With 8 bases removed from V and 5 bases from J, the gap between germline ends came to 15 bases. The CDR3 DNA sequence: TGTGCCAGTCTACAGGGCCCGGGAAATGAAAAACTGTTTTTT. The encoded protein is CASLQGPGNEKLFF.

The chain recombines TRBV21-1 with TRBJ1-5. TRBV21-1 has pseudogene status. The CDR3 extends over 19 amino acids. The DNA for the CDR3 is TGTGCCAGCAGTAGCCCAGTGGTTAAGTTCCTCTATAGCAATCAGCCCCAGCATTTT. It encodes CASSSPVVKFLYSNQPQHF.

V usage is TRBV5-1 and J usage is TRBJ1-2, with TRBD1 matching 12 bases. Per the germline V gene, CDR1 is SGHRS and CDR2 is YFSETQ. V lost 4 bases to trimming and J lost 2 bases; unmatched junction nucleotides: 3. This CDR3 spans 15 amino acids. CDR3 residues: CASSTGQGANYGYTF. Written as DNA, the CDR3 is TGCGCCAGCAGCACGGGACAGGGGGCGAACTATGGCTACACCTTC.

The genes are TRBV7-6 and TRBJ2-2; 10 bases map to TRBD2. The CDR3 covers 18 residues. Germline CDR1 reads SGHVS; CDR2 reads FNYEAQ. J was trimmed by 5 bases and V by 1 base; bases with no gene match: 10. CDR3 bases: TGTGCCAGCAGCTTAGAGGCTAGCGGGAGCCTTAGGACCGGGGAGCTGTTTTTT. This sequence encodes CASSLEASGSLRTGELFF.

This sequence joins TRBV27 and TRBJ2-2; weak D call: TRBD1 (6 bases). V lost 3 bases, J lost 4 bases, and 12 bases lay in between. Germline lookup yields CDR1 MNHEY and CDR2 SMNVEV (reference sequence). The CDR3 runs to 15 residues. DNA of the CDR3: TGTGCCAGCAGTTTGCAGGACAGTTCCACCGGGGAGCTGTTTTTT. It specifies CASSLQDSSTGELFF.

The chain is built from TRBV28 and TRBJ1-3; D is perhaps TRBD1 (5 bases). The CDR3 totals 15 residues. Germline V gene lookup returns CDR1 MDHEN and CDR2 SYDVKM. V lost 8 bases and J lost 2, with 16 bases in between. The CDR3 DNA reads as TGTGCCAGCCTCGAGAGGGGACTGGCTGGAAACACCATATATTTT. Translating gives CASLERGLAGNTIYF. Combining the CDR3 with reference TRBV28 and TRBJ1-3 gives the whole variable domain DVKVTQSSRYLVKRTGEKVFLECVQDMDHENMFWYRQDPGLGLRLIYFSYDVKMKEKGDIPEGYSVSREKKERFSLILESASTNQTSMYLCASLERGLAGNTIYFGEGSWLTVV.

The rearrangement uses TRBV4-1 and TRBJ2-7, with 11 positions matching TRBD1. The V gene end was trimmed by 4 bases and the J gene end by 7 bases; junction bases not matched to a gene: 9. CDR1 is MGHRA, CDR2 YSYEKL, per germline. This CDR3 is 15 amino acids long. The CDR3 DNA follows: TGCGCCAGCAGCCCAGACGGACAGGGGGCGCAAGAGCAGTACTTC. Translated: CASSPDGQGAQEQYF.